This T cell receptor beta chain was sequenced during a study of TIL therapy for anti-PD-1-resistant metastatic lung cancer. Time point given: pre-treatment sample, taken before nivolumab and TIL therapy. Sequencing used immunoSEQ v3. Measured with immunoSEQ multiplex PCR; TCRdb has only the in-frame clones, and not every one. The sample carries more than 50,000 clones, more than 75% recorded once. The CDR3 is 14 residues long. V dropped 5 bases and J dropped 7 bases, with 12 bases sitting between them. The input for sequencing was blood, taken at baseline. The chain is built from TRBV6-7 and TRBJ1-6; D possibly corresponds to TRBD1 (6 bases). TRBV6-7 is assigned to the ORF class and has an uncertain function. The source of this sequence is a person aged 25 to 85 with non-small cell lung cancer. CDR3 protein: CASSTGRGNSPLHF. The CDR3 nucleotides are TGTGCCAGCAGTACAGGGAGGGGAAATTCACCCCTCCACTTT.